Shown below are 30 T cell receptor beta chains from a single sample sequenced in a study of blood T cell repertoires in COVID-19. The method was immunoSEQ multiplex PCR; TCRdb's version includes in-frame clones alone and lacks a portion of them. The repertoire has some 350,000 clones, 70% to 90% of them found once; the top ten carry approximately 3%. The sample taken for sequencing was peripheral blood. The receptors originated from a woman under 40 with COVID-19, enrolled during active disease.

This chain connects TRBV11-2 to TRBJ2-7, with 8 bases aligning to TRBD1. The CDR3 is 14 amino acids. V was pared by 4 bases and J by 7 bases, with 9 bases of the junction left unmatched. CDR1 is SGHAT, CDR2 FQNNGV, per germline. CDR3 protein: CASSSSRGLGEQYF. The CDR3 region has the DNA TGTGCCAGCAGCTCCTCCAGGGGGCTAGGTGAGCAGTACTTC.

This chain joins TRBV10-3 and TRBJ2-7; D perhaps matches TRBD1 (6 bases). CDR3 size: 11 residues. V lost 8 bases and J 4 bases, leaving 9 bases between the germline ends. CDR1 ENHRY and CDR2 SYGVKD come from the germline V gene. The CDR3 region has the DNA TGTGCCATCTCCCAGGGGTACGAGCAGTACTTC. Its protein is CAISQGYEQYF.

The chain couples TRBV5-1 to TRBJ1-4; a weak D match, TRBD1 (5 bases). Germline V CDR1 and CDR2: SGHRS, YFSETQ. V was trimmed by 0 bases and J by 12 bases, leaving 15 bases between them. The CDR3 extends over 14 amino acids. CDR3 amino acids: CASSLESAPGELFF. Here the CDR3 DNA reads TGCGCCAGCAGCTTGGAATCAGCTCCGGGGGAACTGTTTTTT.

The chain uses TRBV5-6 and TRBJ1-1; perhaps TRBD1 as D (5 bases). This CDR3 has 14 amino acids. Germline V gene sequence: CDR1 SGHDT, CDR2 YYEEEE. Deletions cut 0 bases from V and 2 bases from J, with 8 bases between. The CDR3 sequence: CASSLGQPNTEAFF. CDR3 sequence (DNA): TGTGCCAGCAGCTTGGGACAGCCAAACACTGAAGCTTTCTTT.

The rearrangement joins TRBV29-1 to TRBJ1-2; tentative D call: TRBD1 (5 bases). This CDR3 is 13 amino acids long. V was cut by 4 bases and J by 3 bases, with 12 bases left in between. Germline CDR1 is SQVTM and CDR2 is ANQGSEA. The CDR3 reads CSVAGGVDYGYTF. CDR3 coding DNA: TGCAGCGTTGCTGGGGGGGTTGACTATGGCTACACCTTC.

This chain connects TRBV7-6 to TRBJ1-2, with D perhaps TRBD1 (5 bases). Germline CDR1 and CDR2: SGHVS and FNYEAQ. The CDR3 sequence is 14 residues long. V was shortened by 2 bases and J by 5 bases, with 12 bases between the two germline ends. The DNA for the CDR3 is TGTGCCAGCAGCTTAATCAGGGAACCATATGGCTACACCTTC. Translated, it gives CASSLIREPYGYTF. Complete variable domain (other parts from reference TRBV7-6 and TRBJ1-2): GAGVSQSPRYKVTKRGQDVALRCDPISGHVSLYWYRQALGQGPEFLTYFNYEAQQDKSGLPNDRFSAERPEGSISTLTIQRTEQRDSAMYRCASSLIREPYGYTFGSGTRLTVV.

V usage is TRBV29-1 and J usage is TRBJ1-1, with D unresolved. The CDR3 runs 13 residues. Germline V lookup: CDR1 SQVTM, CDR2 ANQGSEA. The germline V and J ends were trimmed by 7 bases and 4 bases, with 16 bases remaining between them. The CDR3 region is CSGSMVLGTEAFF. The CDR3 DNA reads TGCAGCGGTAGTATGGTGCTTGGCACTGAAGCTTTCTTT.

The CDR3 sequence: CASSLLARSEQYF. The CDR3 nucleotides read TGTGCCAGCAGTTTACTTGCTAGGTCGGAGCAGTACTTC. The chain has TRBV27 and TRBJ2-7; D gene ambiguous. The CDR3 spans 13 residues. CDR1 and CDR2 (germline): MNHEY, SMNVEV (reference sequence). With 2 bases removed from V and 7 bases from J, the gap between germline ends came to 12 bases.

This clone was counted a few times. The chain recombines TRBV2 with TRBJ2-5; D is perhaps TRBD1 (5 bases). Germline V CDR1 and CDR2: SNHLY, FYNNEI. V lost 4 bases, J lost 1 base, and 13 bases lay in between. This CDR3 spans 15 amino acids. The CDR3 loop is CASSGPQTVQETQYF. CDR3 nucleotide sequence: TGTGCCAGCAGTGGACCCCAGACAGTCCAAGAGACCCAGTACTTC. The variable domain in full, completed from reference TRBV2 and TRBJ2-5, reads EPEVTQTPSHQVTQMGQEVILRCVPISNHLYFYWYRQILGQKVEFLVSFYNNEISEKSEIFDDQFSVERPDGSNFTLKIRSTKLEDSAMYFCASSGPQTVQETQYFGPGTRLLVL.

V usage is TRBV29-1 and J usage is TRBJ2-7; the match to TRBD1 covers 9 bases. Germline V CDR1 and CDR2: SQVTM, ANQGSEA. The V gene end was trimmed by 5 bases and the J gene end by 5 bases; junction bases not matched to a gene: 13. There are 15 residues in the CDR3. The DNA of the CDR3 is TGCAGCGTTTTCTCTCCGGACAGGGGATTCAACGAGCAGTACTTC. Amino acid sequence: CSVFSPDRGFNEQYF.

The genes are TRBV7-2 and TRBJ2-3; 15 nucleotides line up with TRBD2. Germline loops: CDR1 SGHTA, CDR2 FQGNSA. With V trimmed by 3 bases and J by 14 bases, 9 bases remained unmatched. The CDR3 is 15 amino acids. CDR3: CASSLGTSGGPERYF. In nucleotides, the CDR3 is TGTGCCAGCAGCTTGGGGACTAGCGGGGGGCCGGAGAGGTATTTT. The full variable domain, with the rest looked up from reference TRBV7-2 and TRBJ2-3, is GAGVSQSPSNKVTEKGKDVELRCDPISGHTALYWYRQSLGQGLEFLIYFQGNSAPDKSGLPSDRFSAERTGGSVSTLTIQRTQQEDSAVYLCASSLGTSGGPERYFGPGTRLTVL.

The chain employs TRBV3-1 (or the pseudogene TRBV3-2) and TRBJ1-2; tentatively, D is TRBD1 (6 bases). CDR3 size: 15 residues. The germline V and J ends were trimmed by 4 bases and 2 bases, with 14 bases remaining between them. Per the germline V gene, CDR1 is LGHDT and CDR2 is YNNKEL (reference sequence). This CDR3 is CASSREPTGNYGYTF. The CDR3 region has the DNA TGTGCCAGCAGCCGAGAACCTACAGGGAACTATGGCTACACCTTC.

This chain joins TRBV7-2 and TRBJ1-2, with D unresolved. This CDR3 is 11 amino acids long. Trimming left V 8 bases short and J 9 bases short, with 13 bases between. Germline V gene data show CDR1 as SGHTA and CDR2 as FQGNSA. CDR3 DNA: TGTGCCAGCGGCAACTTCGGGAGCTACACCTTC. Translating gives CASGNFGSYTF.

The rearrangement joins TRBV7-2 to TRBJ1-2; D is unclear. Germline lookup yields CDR1 SGHTA and CDR2 FQGNSA. The CDR3 spans 14 residues. Trimming took 0 bases from V and 5 from J, leaving 10 bases between them. This chain's CDR3 is CASSLARNVYGYTF. The CDR3 DNA follows: TGTGCCAGCAGCTTAGCGAGGAATGTGTATGGCTACACCTTC.

This chain links TRBV7-9 with TRBJ2-6; D is unresolved. This CDR3 region has 14 residues. Germline V gene data show CDR1 as SEHNR and CDR2 as FQNEAQ (reference sequence). The CDR3, as DNA: TGTGCTACCTCCCCCCGGTCTGGGGCCAACGTCCTGACTTTC. Its translation is CATSPRSGANVLTF.

The gene calls are TRBV28 and TRBJ2-1, with D perhaps TRBD2 (5 bases). V lost 5 bases and J lost 15, with 26 bases in between. CDR1 MDHEN and CDR2 SYDVKM come from the germline V gene. This CDR3 region has 15 residues. The CDR3 here is CASSPVAGDFGGRFF. The CDR3 nucleotides are TGTGCCAGCAGTCCCGTCGCGGGTGACTTCGGAGGTCGGTTCTTC.

The chain combines TRBV10-3 with TRBJ2-1; D may be TRBD2 (5 bases). This CDR3 has 13 residues. Trimming cost V 6 bases and J 6 bases, with 12 bases left between them. Germline CDR1 and CDR2: ENHRY and SYGVKD. The CDR3 spells CAISPEASNEQFF. In DNA, the CDR3 is TGTGCCATCAGCCCGGAGGCCTCCAATGAGCAGTTCTTC.

The rearrangement links TRBV19 to TRBJ1-4, with D possibly TRBD1 on 5 matching bases. Trimming took 6 bases from V and 13 from J, leaving 30 bases between them. Germline values: CDR1 LNHDA, CDR2 SQIVND (reference sequence). The CDR3 totals 17 residues. This chain's CDR3 is CASRASDRGTSMKGLFF. CDR3 in DNA: TGTGCCAGTAGGGCCTCAGACAGAGGTACTTCTATGAAAGGACTGTTTTTT. Filled out from reference TRBV19 and TRBJ1-4, the complete variable domain reads DGGITQSPKYLFRKEGQNVTLSCEQNLNHDAMYWYRQDPGQGLRLIYYSQIVNDFQKGDIAEGYSVSREKKESFPLTVTSAQKNPTAFYLCASRASDRGTSMKGLFFGSGTQLSVL.

The sample holds one count of this clone. V and J are TRBV7-9 and TRBJ2-1, with 12 bases aligning to TRBD2. V dropped 5 bases and J dropped 5; count of bases not matched to a gene: 7. The CDR3 has 16 residues. Germline-derived CDR1 and CDR2 are SEHNR and FQNEAQ (reference sequence). In DNA, the CDR3 is TGTGCCAGCAGCGTACGACTAGCGGGGGCTAACAATGAGCAGTTCTTC. Amino acid sequence: CASSVRLAGANNEQFF.

In regard to this clone: Other DNA sequences within the sample encode an identical CDR3. This chain connects TRBV19 to TRBJ2-2; no firm D call. Trimming removed 3 bases at V and 1 base at J, with 9 bases between. The germline gives CDR1 LNHDA, CDR2 SQIVND (reference sequence). The CDR3 is 15 amino acids. This CDR3 reads CASSIRTVNTGELFF. CDR3 DNA sequence: TGTGCCAGTAGTATTCGCACAGTGAACACCGGGGAGCTGTTTTTT.

The rearrangement joins TRBV28 to TRBJ1-4; 9 positions agree with TRBD1. The germline V gene encodes CDR1 MDHEN and CDR2 SYDVKM. The CDR3 is 16 residues long. V lost 6 bases, J lost 4 bases, and 9 bases stayed unmatched. The CDR3 spells CASREGTGTNNEKLFF. The CDR3 DNA reads TGTGCCAGCAGGGAAGGGACAGGGACCAATAATGAAAAACTGTTTTTT.

This clone has only a few counts. This rearrangement joins TRBV30 to TRBJ1-1; no firm D call. Deletions cut 0 bases from V and 4 bases from J, with 12 bases between. This CDR3 comprises 14 residues. Germline CDR1 is GTSNPN and CDR2 is SVGIG (reference sequence). Here the CDR3 reads CAWSVGWGGTEAFF. The CDR3 nucleotides read TGTGCCTGGAGTGTAGGCTGGGGAGGCACTGAAGCTTTCTTT.

This chain connects TRBV5-1 to TRBJ1-4; a weak D match, TRBD1 (5 bases). The CDR3 runs to 15 residues. Germline CDR1 and CDR2: SGHRS and YFSETQ. Trimming left V 0 bases short and J 5 bases short, with 11 bases between. CDR3 DNA sequence: TGCGCCAGCAGCTTGGGTCCCAGGGCAAATGAAAAACTGTTTTTT. Its protein is CASSLGPRANEKLFF.

The chain employs TRBV12-3 or TRBV12-4 and TRBJ1-4; 7 bases map to TRBD1. J lost 8 bases, V lost 2 bases, and 2 bases had no gene match. This CDR3 has 13 amino acids. CDR3 in amino acids: CASSLQGEEKLFF. The CDR3 nucleotides read TGTGCCAGCAGTTTACAGGGGGAAGAAAAACTGTTTTTT.

The CDR3 coding sequence is TGTGCCATCAGCGGGAGGTACAATGAGCAGTTCTTC. Translating it yields CAISGRYNEQFF. V is TRBV24-1 and J is TRBJ2-1; 9 bases agree with TRBD2. Losses at the gene ends were 11 bases for V and 4 bases for J; bases not matched to a gene: 2. This CDR3 region has 12 residues. CDR1 and CDR2 (germline): KGHDR, SFDVKD.

The rearrangement uses TRBV6-5 and TRBJ1-2; 7 positions agree with TRBD1. The CDR3 is made up of 15 amino acids. Germline V gene sequence: CDR1 MNHEY, CDR2 SVGAGI. The junction had 20 bases not matched to a gene; V was cut back by 11 bases and J by 8 bases. The CDR3 here is CAAQPITGVLSGYTF. The CDR3 nucleotides read TGTGCCGCGCAGCCGATAACAGGGGTCTTGAGCGGCTACACCTTC.

V and J are TRBV11-3 and TRBJ1-2; TRBD1 matches 12 bases. The CDR3 loop spans 15 amino acids. With 5 bases clipped from V and 6 bases from J, the junction kept 7 bases outside the gene matches. Germline V gene data show CDR1 as SGHNT and CDR2 as YENEEA. In nucleotides, the CDR3 is TGTGCCAGCAGCCCCGGGACAGGGGGCGCGGATGGCTACACCTTC. It encodes CASSPGTGGADGYTF. Full variable domain (outside the CDR3, taken from reference TRBV11-3 and TRBJ1-2): EAGVVQSPRYKIIEKKQPVAFWCNPISGHNTLYWYLQNLGQGPELLIRYENEEAVDDSQLPKDRFSAERLKGVDSTLKIQPAELGDSAVYLCASSPGTGGADGYTFGSGTRLTVV.

CDR3: CASSGLWWEGPKGPTGELFF. CDR3 DNA sequence: TGTGCCAGCAGCGGCCTCTGGTGGGAGGGCCCCAAGGGGCCCACCGGGGAGCTGTTTTTT. This chain joins TRBV21-1 and TRBJ2-2; the table's D call TRBD2 went unverified against the DNA. TRBV21-1 is reported as a pseudogene. The CDR3 is 20 amino acids.

The chain is built from TRBV27 and TRBJ1-1, with a weak D call TRBD1 (5 bases). Germline assignment: CDR1 MNHEY and CDR2 SMNVEV (reference sequence). The CDR3 covers 13 residues. V was pared by 3 bases and J by 5 bases, with 10 bases between. The CDR3 region has the DNA TGTGCCAGCAGTTTGGAGGGGCGGACTGAAGCTTTCTTT. It is translated as CASSLEGRTEAFF.

The chain links TRBV5-6 to TRBJ1-1, with a weak D call TRBD1 (6 bases). The CDR3 consists of 13 residues. Germline values: CDR1 SGHDT, CDR2 YYEEEE. V was clipped by 0 bases and J by 8 bases, with 11 bases between them. The CDR3 region is CASSLVDSLEAFF. In DNA form, the CDR3 reads TGTGCCAGCAGCTTGGTGGACAGCCTGGAAGCTTTCTTT.